This entry lists 25 T cell receptor beta chains sequenced from one sample in a study of human T cells and chemical hapten exposure listed by TCRdb under 2021. The receptor library was made with RACE. TCRdb names NextSeq 500 as the instrument used. In TCRdb, the public reads were trimmed at Q25 with fastp and aligned with MiXCR, with productive beta chains retained. A single entry per CDR3 protein holds the most common genes and DNA from its merged rows. In this sample the table shows tens of thousands of distinct CDR3 sequences, roughly 12% of which occur a single time. The ten largest clones add up to roughly 6.1% of the sample. The time point label for this specimen denotes: pre-sensitization, week 0. The treatment or condition label, read with the paper, signifies: therapeutic diphenylcyclopropenone sensitization with weekly scalp DPC. The specimen comprised whole blood, sampled in connection with sensitization to the hapten diphenylcyclopropenone (DPC). The receptors were sampled from a woman aged 25 to 39 with alopecia areata. Some clones in this sample may be carry-over from other donors' samples.

The rearrangement uses TRBV7-3 and TRBJ2-2; TRBD1 might be the D (7 bases). CDR1 and CDR2 (germline): SGHTA, FQGTGA. CDR3 length: 16 residues. V dropped 6 bases and J dropped 2 bases, with 16 bases sitting between them. The CDR3 DNA sequence: TGTGCCAGCAGTCTCCGCAGGGGGGCTAACACCGGGGAGCTGTTTTTT. This translates into CASSLRRGANTGELFF. Combining the CDR3 with reference TRBV7-3 and TRBJ2-2 gives the whole variable domain GAGVSQTPSNKVTEKGKYVELRCDPISGHTALYWYRQSLGQGPEFLIYFQGTGAADDSGLPNDRFFAVRPEGSVSTLKIQRTERGDSAVYLCASSLRRGANTGELFFGEGSRLTVL.

This clonotype showed up many times. The gene calls are TRBV7-2 and TRBJ2-5; D is tentatively TRBD1 or TRBD2 (7 bases each). CDR1 and CDR2 from the germline V gene are SGHTA and FQGNSA. The CDR3 runs 17 residues. V lost 4 bases, J lost 5 bases, and 23 bases lay in between. CDR3 amino acids: CASSSRGWAGALETQYF. In DNA form, the CDR3 reads TGTGCCAGCAGCTCCAGGGGGTGGGCGGGAGCCCTGGAGACCCAGTACTTC. Variable domain in full (rest from reference TRBV7-2 and TRBJ2-5): GAGVSQSPSNKVTEKGKDVELRCDPISGHTALYWYRQSLGQGLEFLIYFQGNSAPDKSGLPSDRFSAERTGGSVSTLTIQRTQQEDSAVYLCASSSRGWAGALETQYFGPGTRLLVL.

This clonotype was observed many times. The genes are TRBV4-1 and TRBJ2-7; 8 bases line up with TRBD1. The CDR3 loop spans 13 amino acids. Germline assignment: CDR1 MGHRA and CDR2 YSYEKL. V gave up 4 bases and J gave up 7 bases; unmatched junction bases: 6. The CDR3, as DNA: TGCGCCAGCAGCCCTGGACAGGGTTGGGAGCAGTACTTC. Its translation is CASSPGQGWEQYF.

This clonotype was detected ten times or more. V usage is TRBV19 and J usage is TRBJ1-5; 10 bases align to TRBD1. Germline-derived CDR1 and CDR2 are LNHDA and SQIVND (reference sequence). V lost 6 bases, J lost 5 bases, and 10 bases stayed unmatched. The CDR3 is made up of 16 amino acids. This CDR3 is CASSTETGGIDQPQHF. The DNA for the CDR3 is TGTGCCAGTAGCACCGAGACAGGGGGCATTGATCAGCCCCAGCATTTT.

This clonotype was recorded at least ten times. The rearrangement uses TRBV9 and TRBJ2-3, with 7 bases aligning to TRBD2. J was trimmed by 2 bases and V by 4 bases; bases with no gene match: 7. Germline CDR1 SGDLS, CDR2 YYNGEE. CDR3 length: 15 residues. CDR3: CASSPYGDYTDTQYF. For the CDR3, the DNA is TGTGCCAGCAGCCCTTACGGGGACTACACAGATACGCAGTATTTT.

Concerning this clonotype: One end of the junction fails to match germline, which may point to a read error. V and J are TRBV5-1 and TRBJ2-5; 8 positions match TRBD2. CDR3 size: 15 residues. From germline, CDR1 is SGHRS and CDR2 YFSETQ. The CDR3 is CVSSPAGGLQETQYF. The CDR3 region has the DNA TGCGTCAGCAGCCCTGCGGGAGGCCTCCAAGAGACCCAGTACTTC.

This clonotype turned up a few times. The V and J genes are TRBV5-1 and TRBJ2-7, with TRBD2 identical over 12 bases. The germline V gene has CDR1 SGHRS and CDR2 YFSETQ. Losses at the gene ends were 0 bases for V and 2 bases for J; bases not matched to a gene: 0. This CDR3 spans 15 amino acids. The CDR3, as DNA: TGCGCCAGCAGCTTGGGGACTAGCGGGACCTACGAGCAGTACTTC. Protein sequence: CASSLGTSGTYEQYF.

This clonotype was seen ten or more times. The chain carries TRBV6-5 and TRBJ2-2, with 10 bases aligning to TRBD2. Germline lookup yields CDR1 MNHEY and CDR2 SVGAGI. The CDR3 runs to 15 residues. V trimming: 5 bases; J trimming: 0 bases; junction bases outside the gene matches: 0. DNA of the CDR3: TGTGCCAGCAGTACTAGCGGGACGAACACCGGGGAGCTGTTTTTT. It specifies CASSTSGTNTGELFF.

The chain employs TRBV6-5 and TRBJ2-7, with D maybe TRBD2 (5 bases). Trimming left V 5 bases short and J 0 bases short, with 14 bases between. CDR3 length: 15 residues. Germline CDR1 and CDR2: MNHEY and SVGAGI. For the CDR3, the DNA is TGTGCCAGCAGTCGCCGAGGACTGAACTCCTACGAGCAGTACTTC. It encodes CASSRRGLNSYEQYF.

This clonotype was found many times. The V call is TRBV6-2 or TRBV6-3, the J call TRBJ2-5; D remains ambiguous. Trimming stripped 8 bases from V and 7 bases from J, with 8 bases between. Germline values: CDR1 MNHEY, CDR2 SVGEGT. The CDR3 runs to 10 residues. CDR3 region: CASGVGTQYF. CDR3 DNA sequence: TGTGCCAGCGGGGTGGGGACCCAGTACTTC.

This clonotype was recorded at least ten times. The gene calls are TRBV11-1 and TRBJ2-1, with D perhaps given as TRBD1 or TRBD2 (6 bases each). This CDR3 region has 14 residues. CDR1 SGHAT and CDR2 FQDESV come from the germline V gene (reference sequence). V was clipped by 5 bases and J by 5 bases, with 13 bases between them. The CDR3 reads CASSGGGLNNEQFF. CDR3 in DNA: TGTGCCAGCAGCGGAGGGGGACTGAACAATGAGCAGTTCTTC. The full variable domain, rest sourced from reference TRBV11-1 and TRBJ2-1, is EAEVAQSPRYKITEKSQAVAFWCDPISGHATLYWYRQILGQGPELLVQFQDESVVDDSQLPKDRFSAERLKGVDSTLKIQPAELGDSAMYLCASSGGGLNNEQFFGPGTRLTVL.

This clonotype was detected many times. The chain recombines TRBV4-2 with TRBJ2-1; 11 nucleotides match TRBD1. The germline gives CDR1 LGHNA, CDR2 YNFKEQ. Losses at the gene ends were 1 base for V and 7 bases for J; bases not matched to a gene: 6. The CDR3 sequence is 16 residues long. The CDR3 is CASSQGTGGRSNEQFF. As DNA, the CDR3 is TGTGCCAGCAGCCAAGGGACAGGGGGCAGATCGAATGAGCAGTTCTTC.

There are a few counts of this clonotype. V and J are TRBV4-2 and TRBJ2-1; the match to TRBD2 covers 9 bases. Germline values: CDR1 LGHNA, CDR2 YNFKEQ. Trimming at V came to 4 bases and at J to 7 bases, leaving 5 bases not matched to a gene. The CDR3 extends over 14 amino acids. This CDR3 reads CASSPLAGRNEQFF. Written as DNA, the CDR3 is TGTGCCAGCAGCCCGCTAGCGGGGCGGAATGAGCAGTTCTTC.

This clonotype was seen many times. The V and J genes are TRBV10-3 and TRBJ2-4; no clear D. The ends were cut back, 3 bases at V and 11 bases at J, with 14 bases in the middle. Germline-derived CDR1 and CDR2 are ENHRY and SYGVKD. The CDR3 is 13 residues long. DNA for the CDR3: TGTGCCATCAGTGAAGAGTCAGGTTTACTTCAGTACTTC. It translates to CAISEESGLLQYF.

The chain carries TRBV2 and TRBJ1-5, with D possibly matching TRBD1 (5 bases). V was cut by 11 bases and J by 3 bases, with 14 bases left in between. CDR3 length equals 13 residues. Germline V lookup: CDR1 SNHLY, CDR2 FYNNEI. CDR3 residues: CAGTTENNQPQHF. The CDR3 DNA sequence: TGTGCCGGGACGACAGAAAACAATCAGCCCCAGCATTTT.

Many counts were recorded for this clonotype. The V gene is TRBV6-1, the J gene TRBJ1-5, with D perhaps TRBD1 (6 bases). The germline CDR1 and CDR2 sequences are MNHNS and SASEGT. CDR3 length equals 15 residues. V was trimmed by 6 bases and J by 5 bases, leaving 17 bases between them. Written as DNA, the CDR3 is TGTGCCAGCAGGCAATCGACAGGACTATATCAGCCCCAGCATTTT. This gives the protein CASRQSTGLYQPQHF.

The table lists this clonotype with many counts. This chain connects TRBV27 to TRBJ2-7; 11 nucleotides agree with TRBD2. From germline, CDR1 is MNHEY and CDR2 SMNVEV (reference sequence). The length of the CDR3 is 14 residues. V trimming: 2 bases; J trimming: 6 bases; junction bases outside the gene matches: 3. CDR3 sequence: CASSLRLAGGEQYF. The CDR3 DNA reads as TGTGCCAGCAGTTTACGTCTAGCGGGAGGCGAGCAGTACTTC.

The sample holds a few counts of this clonotype. This chain joins TRBV7-2 and TRBJ2-1, with TRBD2 identical over 8 bases. The V segment lost 8 bases and the J segment 6 bases; nucleotides outside the gene matches: 12. The CDR3 has 15 amino acids. Germline CDR1 reads SGHTA; CDR2 reads FQGNSA. CDR3 in amino acids: CASAQGLGFSNEQFF. The CDR3 DNA reads TGTGCCAGCGCGCAGGGACTAGGCTTTTCCAATGAGCAGTTCTTC.

This clonotype was detected only a few times. V and J are TRBV21-1 and TRBJ1-2; the table calls TRBD1, which could not be checked here. TRBV21-1 is noted as a pseudogene. The CDR3 is made up of 14 amino acids. CDR3 sequence (DNA): TGTGCCAGCAGCTCACCGGACAGGGGCTATGGCTACACCTTC. It encodes CASSSPDRGYGYTF.

This clonotype was recorded a few times. In DNA form, the CDR3 reads TGTGCCAGCAGTTTCAGCGGGGTCCGGCAGTTCTTC. Amino acids: CASSFSGVRQFF. The chain joins TRBV27 to TRBJ2-1; 7 bases line up with TRBD2. The V gene's germline CDR1 is MNHEY and CDR2 SMNVEV (reference sequence). V lost 3 bases and J lost 12; bases outside the gene matches: 5. There are 12 residues in the CDR3.

The chain combines TRBV6-2 or TRBV6-3 with TRBJ2-1; D unclear. V lost 7 bases and J lost 9, with 13 bases in between. This CDR3 spans 12 amino acids. The germline gives CDR1 MNHEY, CDR2 SVGEGT. The CDR3 sequence: CASKLDQAEQFF. In DNA form, the CDR3 reads TGTGCCAGCAAACTGGATCAGGCTGAGCAGTTCTTC.

This clonotype came up many times. The chain joins TRBV5-4 to TRBJ2-3; D possibly uses TRBD1 or TRBD2 (5 bases each). Per the germline V gene, CDR1 is SGHNT and CDR2 is YYREEE (reference sequence). The CDR3 length is 14 residues. The germline V and J ends were trimmed by 3 bases and 8 bases, with 16 bases remaining between them. The CDR3 here is CASSSSGTRITQYF. The CDR3 nucleotides read TGTGCCAGCAGCTCATCCGGGACCCGGATTACGCAGTATTTT.

The J gene is TRBJ2-1, the V gene TRBV6-1; the match to TRBD2 covers 7 bases. CDR3 length: 17 residues. Trimming at V came to 4 bases and at J to 10 bases, leaving 19 bases not matched to a gene. Germline V CDR1 and CDR2: MNHNS, SASEGT. DNA of the CDR3: TGTGCCAGCAGTGGATCCCCCGGGACTAACTACCTCAGCGAGCAGTTCTTC. Protein product: CASSGSPGTNYLSEQFF.

This clonotype has ten or more counts. The chain couples TRBV7-9 to TRBJ1-1, with TRBD1 identical over 7 bases. Germline V gene lookup returns CDR1 SEHNR and CDR2 FQNEAQ (reference sequence). This CDR3 contains 14 residues. V shed 6 bases and J 0 bases; nucleotides not matched to a gene: 4. CDR3 loop: CASRSGQLNTEAFF. The CDR3 bases are TGTGCCAGCAGATCGGGACAGCTGAACACTGAAGCTTTCTTT.

The chain is built from TRBV6-2 or TRBV6-3 and TRBJ2-2; 9 bases match TRBD2. The CDR3 is 15 residues long. Germline V gene lookup returns CDR1 MNHEY and CDR2 SVGEGT. V lost 7 bases and J lost 4; bases outside the gene matches: 7. The CDR3 region is CASNDVAGVTGELFF. The CDR3 DNA reads TGTGCCAGCAACGACGTAGCGGGAGTCACCGGGGAGCTGTTTTTT.